This record looks at one T cell receptor beta chain sequence and its context. Its target is unknown. The sample originates from a study of shared clonotypes between healthy human individuals. At the level of the study: A couple of women and a few men aged 18 to 49 served as donors.

Study-level points and caveats: Clonotype sharing among donors, it was expected, would be affected by sequencing depth.

CD45RO-negative, CCR7-selected cells formed the naive CD8 fraction, which excluded terminally differentiated effector memory CD45RA+ cells. CDR1 is SNHLY, CDR2 FYNNEI, per germline. The CDR3 contains 16 residues. V was cut by 6 bases and J by 2 bases, with 19 bases left in between. Replicate PCRs for sorted subsets used around 200 ng DNA; this equaled tens of thousands of T cell genomes. Profiled with immunoSEQ multiplex PCR; TCRdb holds only in-frame clones, not every one. The sample has 650,000 to 800,000 clones, 92% seen once; the top ten hold about 24%. The sequence came from a man aged 25 to 40 in good health. Sequencing used naive CD8+ T cells sorted from blood. The rearrangement uses TRBV2 and TRBJ1-1, with D perhaps TRBD1 (6 bases). CDR3 nucleotide sequence: TGTGCCAGCAGGGAACCCCAGGGGATTTCAAACACTGAAGCTTTCTTT. It is translated as CASREPQGISNTEAFF.